This entry lists 9 T cell receptor beta chains sequenced from one sample in a study of T cell responses to AZD1222 COVID-19 vaccine. The method was immunoSEQ multiplex PCR; TCRdb's version includes in-frame clones alone and lacks a portion of them. The sample lists roughly 70,000 clones; roughly 85% were seen once. Material: peripheral blood, obtained on day 0 of AZD1222 vaccination. The origin of the receptors is an adult in good health.

The chain couples TRBV9 to TRBJ2-5; D is possibly TRBD2 (6 bases). The CDR3 is 16 amino acids. The germline CDR1 and CDR2 sequences are SGDLS and YYNGEE. Deletions cut 3 bases from V and 4 bases from J, with 19 bases between. CDR3 amino acids: CASSARTGEPAETQYF. The CDR3 bases are TGTGCCAGCAGCGCCCGAACGGGAGAACCGGCAGAGACCCAGTACTTC.

The rearrangement uses TRBV7-8 and TRBJ1-6; D unclear. V lost 1 base to trimming and J lost 7 bases, with 8 bases between them. The CDR3 length is 14 residues. Germline values: CDR1 SGHVS, CDR2 FQNEAQ. The CDR3: CASSLGIENSPLHF. CDR3 DNA: TGTGCCAGCAGCTTAGGAATCGAGAATTCACCCCTCCACTTT. The variable domain in full, with the rest retrieved from reference TRBV7-8 and TRBJ1-6, is GAGVSQSPRYKVAKRGQDVALRCDPISGHVSLFWYQQALGQGPEFLTYFQNEAQLDKSGLPSDRFFAERPEGSVSTLKIQRTQQEDSAVYLCASSLGIENSPLHFGNGTRLTVT.

The chain recombines TRBV5-4 with TRBJ2-7; the D is unclear. The germline V gene has CDR1 SGHNT and CDR2 YYREEE (reference sequence). CDR3 length equals 12 residues. V was cut by 1 base and J by 2 bases, with 4 bases left in between. The CDR3 region is CASSLPPYEQYF. CDR3 DNA: TGTGCCAGCAGCTTGCCCCCCTACGAGCAGTACTTC. Looking up the rest from reference TRBV5-4 and TRBJ2-7 gives the full variable domain: ETGVTQSPTHLIKTRGQQVTLRCSSQSGHNTVSWYQQALGQGPQFIFQYYREEENGRGNFPPRFSGLQFPNYSSELNVNALELDDSALYLCASSLPPYEQYFGPGTRLTVT.

V is TRBV5-4 and J is TRBJ2-1, with 12 bases matching TRBD2. The CDR3 sequence is 17 residues long. The V segment lost 3 bases and the J segment 5 bases; nucleotides outside the gene matches: 9. Germline loops: CDR1 SGHNT, CDR2 YYREEE (reference sequence). In nucleotides, the CDR3 is TGTGCCAGCAGCTACCCTAGCGGGGGGGCACGGAACAATGAGCAGTTCTTC. Its translation: CASSYPSGGARNNEQFF.

This sequence joins TRBV14 and TRBJ1-1; D might be TRBD1 (5 bases). The germline V and J ends were trimmed by 4 bases and 4 bases, with 10 bases remaining between them. This CDR3 contains 13 residues. Germline V CDR1 and CDR2: SGHDN, FVKESK. CDR3 nucleotide sequence: TGTGCCAGCAGCCTACAGGCTGCCACTGAAGCTTTCTTT. Amino acid sequence: CASSLQAATEAFF.

In DNA form, the CDR3 reads TGTGCCAGTAGTATAGGGAGGGGACGGTTCGATACCGGTGAGCAGTTCTTC. Its translation is CASSIGRGRFDTGEQFF. The chain combines TRBV19 with TRBJ2-1, with D perhaps TRBD2 (6 bases). The CDR3 loop spans 17 amino acids. V lost 1 base, J lost 9 bases, and 22 bases lay in between. In germline, CDR1 is LNHDA, CDR2 SQIVND (reference sequence).

This chain links TRBV19 with TRBJ2-7, with D tentatively TRBD2 (6 bases). The CDR3 runs 13 residues. Trimming shortened V by 4 bases and J by 7 bases, and 14 bases separated the two germline ends. Germline V CDR1 and CDR2: LNHDA, SQIVND (reference sequence). This CDR3 reads CASSRDSDGEQYF. Written as DNA, the CDR3 is TGTGCCAGTAGTAGGGACTCGGACGGAGAGCAGTACTTC.

V gene TRBV6-6 combines with J gene TRBJ2-7; D not resolved. Trimming pared 0 bases from V and 5 bases from J, leaving 8 bases between. This CDR3 is 13 amino acids long. Germline V CDR1 and CDR2: MNHNY, SVGAGI (reference sequence). The CDR3 spells CASSYSQLHEQYF. CDR3 nucleotides: TGTGCCAGCAGTTACTCCCAACTTCACGAGCAGTACTTC.

Only one count was recorded for this clone. The chain uses TRBV5-6 and TRBJ2-7; D remains ambiguous. Per the germline V gene, CDR1 is SGHDT and CDR2 is YYEEEE. The V gene lost 1 base and the J gene lost 4 bases, with 15 bases spanning the gap. This CDR3 has 15 residues. CDR3 coding DNA: TGTGCCAGCAGCTTGATCTCCCTTGCCTCTTACGAGCAGTACTTC. It encodes CASSLISLASYEQYF.